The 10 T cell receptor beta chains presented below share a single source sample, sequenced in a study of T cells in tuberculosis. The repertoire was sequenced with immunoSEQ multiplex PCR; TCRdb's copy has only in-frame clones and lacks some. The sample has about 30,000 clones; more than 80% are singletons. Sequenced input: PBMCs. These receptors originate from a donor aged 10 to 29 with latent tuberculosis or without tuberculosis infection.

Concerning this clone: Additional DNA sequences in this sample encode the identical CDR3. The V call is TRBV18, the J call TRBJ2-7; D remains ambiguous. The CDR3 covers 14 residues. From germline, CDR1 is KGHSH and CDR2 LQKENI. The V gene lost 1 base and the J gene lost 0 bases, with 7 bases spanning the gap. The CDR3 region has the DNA TGTGCCAGCTCACCACGTGGTAGCTCCTACGAGCAGTACTTC. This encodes CASSPRGSSYEQYF. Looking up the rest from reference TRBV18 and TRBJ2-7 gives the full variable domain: NAGVMQNPRHLVRRRGQEARLRCSPMKGHSHVYWYRQLPEEGLKFMVYLQKENIIDESGMPKERFSAEFPKEGPSILRIQQVVRGDSAAYFCASSPRGSSYEQYFGPGTRLTVT.

Written as DNA, the CDR3 is TGCGCCAGCAGCCAAGATCGAGGAACGTCTAGCAGGTCGAGGTCTGGGGCCAACGTCCTGACTTTC. This encodes CASSQDRGTSSRSRSGANVLTF. The chain recombines TRBV4-1 with TRBJ2-6; D may be TRBD2 (5 bases). V gave up 0 bases and J gave up 1 base, with 25 bases separating them. Germline assignment: CDR1 MGHRA and CDR2 YSYEKL. This CDR3 region has 22 residues.

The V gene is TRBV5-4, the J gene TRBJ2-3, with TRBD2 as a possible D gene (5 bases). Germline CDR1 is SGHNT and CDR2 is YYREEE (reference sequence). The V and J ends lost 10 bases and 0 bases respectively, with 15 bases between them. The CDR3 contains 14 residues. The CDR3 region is CAGMNERSTDTQYF. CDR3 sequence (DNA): TGTGCCGGTATGAACGAGCGGAGCACAGATACGCAGTATTTT.

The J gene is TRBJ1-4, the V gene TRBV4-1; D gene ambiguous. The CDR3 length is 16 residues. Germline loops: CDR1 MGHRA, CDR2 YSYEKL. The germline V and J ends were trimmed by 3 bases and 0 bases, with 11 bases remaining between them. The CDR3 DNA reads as TGCGCCAGCAGCCAGGGCATCAGTGCAACTAATGAAAAACTGTTTTTT. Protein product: CASSQGISATNEKLFF.

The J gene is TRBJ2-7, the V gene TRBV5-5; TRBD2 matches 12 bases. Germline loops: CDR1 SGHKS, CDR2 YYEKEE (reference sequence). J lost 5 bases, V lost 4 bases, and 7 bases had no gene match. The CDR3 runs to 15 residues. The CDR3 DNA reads TGTGCCAGCAGCATAAGACTAGCGGGAGTGAACGAGCAGTACTTC. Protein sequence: CASSIRLAGVNEQYF.

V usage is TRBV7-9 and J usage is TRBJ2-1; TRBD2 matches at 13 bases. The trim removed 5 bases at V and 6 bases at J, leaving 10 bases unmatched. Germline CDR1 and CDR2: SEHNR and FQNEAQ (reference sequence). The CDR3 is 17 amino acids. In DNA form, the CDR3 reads TGTGCCAGCAGCCATGGGACTAGCGGGGTCTTGTCCAATGAGCAGTTCTTC. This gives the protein CASSHGTSGVLSNEQFF.

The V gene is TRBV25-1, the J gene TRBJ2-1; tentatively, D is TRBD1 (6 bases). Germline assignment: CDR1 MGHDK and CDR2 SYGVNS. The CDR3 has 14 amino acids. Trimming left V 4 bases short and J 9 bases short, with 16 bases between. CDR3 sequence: CASSAYRDMSEQFF. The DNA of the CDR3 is TGTGCCAGCAGTGCATACCGGGACATGAGTGAGCAGTTCTTC.

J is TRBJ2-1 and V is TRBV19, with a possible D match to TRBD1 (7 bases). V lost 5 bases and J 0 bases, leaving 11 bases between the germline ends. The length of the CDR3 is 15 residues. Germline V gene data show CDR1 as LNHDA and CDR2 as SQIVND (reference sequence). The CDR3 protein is CASSAGQSSYNEQFF. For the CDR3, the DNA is TGTGCCAGTAGTGCGGGACAGAGCTCCTACAATGAGCAGTTCTTC.

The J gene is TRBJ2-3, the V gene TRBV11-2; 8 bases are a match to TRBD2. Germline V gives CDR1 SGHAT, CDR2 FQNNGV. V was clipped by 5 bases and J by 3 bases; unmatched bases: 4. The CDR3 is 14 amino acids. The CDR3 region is CASSIGGATDTQYF. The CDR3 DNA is TGTGCCAGCAGCATCGGGGGGGCTACAGATACGCAGTATTTT. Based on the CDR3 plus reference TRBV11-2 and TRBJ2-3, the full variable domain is EAGVAQSPRYKIIEKRQSVAFWCNPISGHATLYWYQQILGQGPKLLIQFQNNGVVDDSQLPKDRFSAERLKGVDSTLKIQPAKLEDSAVYLCASSIGGATDTQYFGPGTRLTVL.

CDR3 protein: CASSPDPGYGYTF. DNA for the CDR3: TGTGCCAGCAGTCCTGACCCGGGCTATGGCTACACCTTC. V is TRBV28 and J is TRBJ1-2; the D is unclear. The V gene lost 5 bases and the J gene lost 4 bases, with 11 bases spanning the gap. Germline assignment: CDR1 MDHEN and CDR2 SYDVKM. This CDR3 contains 13 residues.